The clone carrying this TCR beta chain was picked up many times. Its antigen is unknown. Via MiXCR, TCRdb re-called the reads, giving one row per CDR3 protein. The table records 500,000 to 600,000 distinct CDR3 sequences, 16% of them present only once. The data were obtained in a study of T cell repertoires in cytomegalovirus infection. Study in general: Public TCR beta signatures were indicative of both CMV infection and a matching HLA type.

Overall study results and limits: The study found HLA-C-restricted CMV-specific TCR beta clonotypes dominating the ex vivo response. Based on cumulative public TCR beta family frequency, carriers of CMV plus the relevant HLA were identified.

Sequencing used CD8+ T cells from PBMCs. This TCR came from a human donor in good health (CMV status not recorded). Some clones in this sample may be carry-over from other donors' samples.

CDR3 in DNA: TGTGCCAGCAGAACCACAGGAAATGGGGTGGGGGCCAACGTCCTGACTTTC. This translates into CASRTTGNGVGANVLTF. J is TRBJ2-6 and V is TRBV12-3 or TRBV12-4; D may be TRBD1 (5 bases). This CDR3 contains 17 residues. The germline V and J ends were trimmed by 6 bases and 4 bases, with 19 bases remaining between them.